This T cell receptor (beta chain) is from a study of T cell changes during pregnancy in multiple sclerosis. Germline lookup yields CDR1 SGHRS and CDR2 YFSETQ. The V and J ends lost 0 bases and 8 bases, in that order; junction bases with no gene match: 4. The CDR3 is 15 amino acids. Libraries were prepared by immunoSEQ multiplex PCR; TCRdb keeps only in-frame clonotypes and omits some of them. This sample has approximately 52,000 clones, with approximately 92% found just once. This TCR was sampled from a female donor with multiple sclerosis, enrolled in a pregnancy study. This chain joins TRBV5-1 and TRBJ2-1; 11 bases match TRBD2. This sample comprised CD4+ T cells from peripheral blood mononuclear cells, obtained in the third trimester of pregnancy. The CDR3: CASSLGLAGGDEQFF. The CDR3 nucleotides read TGCGCCAGCAGCTTGGGGCTAGCGGGAGGAGATGAGCAGTTCTTC.